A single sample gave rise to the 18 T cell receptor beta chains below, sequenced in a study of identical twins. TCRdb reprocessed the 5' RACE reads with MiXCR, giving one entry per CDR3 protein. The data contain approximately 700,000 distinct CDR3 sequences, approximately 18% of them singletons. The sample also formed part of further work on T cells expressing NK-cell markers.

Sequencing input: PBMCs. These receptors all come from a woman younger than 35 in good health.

CDR3 nucleotide sequence: TGTGCCAGCAGCTTAATAGGACGTGAAGCTTTCTTT. Its translation: CASSLIGREAFF. The chain employs TRBV7-2 and TRBJ1-1; the D is unclear. The CDR3 extends over 12 amino acids. The ends were cut back, 2 bases at V and 7 bases at J, with 8 bases in the middle. Germline V gene sequence: CDR1 SGHTA, CDR2 FQGNSA.

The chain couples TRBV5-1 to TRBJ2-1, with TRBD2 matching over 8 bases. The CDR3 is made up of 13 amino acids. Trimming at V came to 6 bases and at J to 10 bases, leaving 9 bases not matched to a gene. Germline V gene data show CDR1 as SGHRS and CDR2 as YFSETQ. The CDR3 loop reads CASTPGGRREQFF. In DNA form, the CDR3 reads TGCGCCAGCACCCCGGGGGGGCGTCGGGAGCAGTTCTTC.

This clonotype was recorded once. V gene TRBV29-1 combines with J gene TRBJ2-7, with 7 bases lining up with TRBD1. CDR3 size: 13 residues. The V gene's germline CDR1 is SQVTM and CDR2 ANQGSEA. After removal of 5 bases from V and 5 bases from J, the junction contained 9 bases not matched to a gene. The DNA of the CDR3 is TGCAGCGTTAGACAGGGAAAAAGGGACGAGCAGTACTTC. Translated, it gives CSVRQGKRDEQYF.

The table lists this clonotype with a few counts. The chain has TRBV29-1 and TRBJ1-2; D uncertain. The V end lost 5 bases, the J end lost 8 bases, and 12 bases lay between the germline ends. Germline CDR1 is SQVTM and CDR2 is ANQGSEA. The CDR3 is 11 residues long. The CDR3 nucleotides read TGCAGCGTTTTAGGGCTAGGGGGCTACACCTTC. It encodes CSVLGLGGYTF.

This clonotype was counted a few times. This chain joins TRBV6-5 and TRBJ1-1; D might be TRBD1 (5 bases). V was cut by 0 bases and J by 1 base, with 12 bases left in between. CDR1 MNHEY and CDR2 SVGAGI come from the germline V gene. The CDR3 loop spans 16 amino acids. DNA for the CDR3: TGTGCCAGCAGTTACTCTGGGGCGGATGGGAACACTGAAGCTTTCTTT. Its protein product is CASSYSGADGNTEAFF.

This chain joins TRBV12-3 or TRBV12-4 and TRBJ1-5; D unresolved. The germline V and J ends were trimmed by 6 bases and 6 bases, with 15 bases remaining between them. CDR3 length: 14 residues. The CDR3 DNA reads TGTGCCAGCAGACTTGGCCCCCCGGGTCAGCCCCAGCATTTT. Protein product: CASRLGPPGQPQHF.

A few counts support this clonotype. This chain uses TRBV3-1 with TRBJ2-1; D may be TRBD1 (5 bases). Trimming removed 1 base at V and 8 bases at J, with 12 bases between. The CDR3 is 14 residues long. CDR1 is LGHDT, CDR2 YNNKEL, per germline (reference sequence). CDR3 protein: CASSQVNQGYEQFF. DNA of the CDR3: TGTGCCAGCAGCCAAGTGAACCAGGGTTATGAGCAGTTCTTC.

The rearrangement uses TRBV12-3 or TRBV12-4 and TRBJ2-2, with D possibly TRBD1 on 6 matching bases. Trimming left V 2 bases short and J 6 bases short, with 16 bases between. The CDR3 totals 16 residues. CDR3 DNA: TGTGCCAGCAGTTTAAGCTTGACAGGCCCATCCGGGGAGCTGTTTTTT. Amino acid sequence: CASSLSLTGPSGELFF.

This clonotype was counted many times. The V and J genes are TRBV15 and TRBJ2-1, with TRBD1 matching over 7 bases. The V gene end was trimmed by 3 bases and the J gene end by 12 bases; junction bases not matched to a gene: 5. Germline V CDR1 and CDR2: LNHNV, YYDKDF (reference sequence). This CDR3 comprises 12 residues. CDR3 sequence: CATSRRQGGQFF. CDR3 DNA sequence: TGTGCCACCAGCAGGAGACAGGGTGGGCAGTTCTTC.

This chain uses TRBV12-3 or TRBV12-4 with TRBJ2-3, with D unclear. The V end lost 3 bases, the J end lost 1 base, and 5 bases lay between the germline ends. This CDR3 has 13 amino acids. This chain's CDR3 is CASSFVRTDTQYF. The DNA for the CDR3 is TGTGCCAGCAGTTTTGTCCGCACAGATACGCAGTATTTT.

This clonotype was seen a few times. CDR3 region: CASSLGGDSLQYF. For the CDR3, the DNA is TGTGCCAGCAGCTTAGGCGGGGACTCCTTACAGTATTTT. This chain joins TRBV7-2 and TRBJ2-3; D may be TRBD2 (6 bases). This CDR3 comprises 13 residues. Germline CDR1 is SGHTA and CDR2 is FQGNSA. The germline V and J ends were trimmed by 1 base and 12 bases, with 14 bases remaining between them.

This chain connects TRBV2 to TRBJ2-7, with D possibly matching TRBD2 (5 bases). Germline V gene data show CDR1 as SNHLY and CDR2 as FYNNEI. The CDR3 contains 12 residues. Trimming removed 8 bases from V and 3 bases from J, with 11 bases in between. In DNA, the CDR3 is TGTGCCAGCGAACGGGATAACTACGAGCAGTACTTC. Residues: CASERDNYEQYF.

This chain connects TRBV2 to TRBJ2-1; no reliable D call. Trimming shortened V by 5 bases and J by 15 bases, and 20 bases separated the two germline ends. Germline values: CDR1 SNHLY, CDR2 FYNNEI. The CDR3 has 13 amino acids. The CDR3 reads CASSTTLTTAPFF. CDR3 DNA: TGTGCCAGCAGTACCACCCTAACTACCGCACCGTTCTTC.

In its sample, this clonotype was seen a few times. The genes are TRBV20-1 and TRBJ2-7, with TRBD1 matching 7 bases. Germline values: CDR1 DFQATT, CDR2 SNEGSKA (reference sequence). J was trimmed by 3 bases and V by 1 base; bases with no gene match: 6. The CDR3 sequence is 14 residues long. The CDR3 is CSARGTGTVYEQYF. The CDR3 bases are TGCAGTGCTAGAGGCACCGGGACAGTCTACGAGCAGTACTTC.

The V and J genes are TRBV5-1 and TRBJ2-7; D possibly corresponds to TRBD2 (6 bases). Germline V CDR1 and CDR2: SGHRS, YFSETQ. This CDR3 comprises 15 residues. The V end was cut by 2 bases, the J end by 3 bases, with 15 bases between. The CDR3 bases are TGCGCCAGCAGCTTTTTATCCGGGGGAAACTACGAGCAGTACTTC. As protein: CASSFLSGGNYEQYF.

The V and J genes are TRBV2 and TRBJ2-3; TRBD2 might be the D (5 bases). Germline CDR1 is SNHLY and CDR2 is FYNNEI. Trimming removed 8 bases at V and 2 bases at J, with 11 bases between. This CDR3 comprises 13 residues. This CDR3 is CASAQEVTDTQYF. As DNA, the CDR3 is TGTGCCAGCGCTCAGGAGGTCACAGATACGCAGTATTTT.

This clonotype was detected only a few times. The CDR3 sequence: CASSLDRPDTEAFF. DNA for the CDR3: TGCGCCAGCAGCCTGGACAGACCTGACACTGAAGCTTTCTTT. V gene TRBV5-1 combines with J gene TRBJ1-1; D is possibly TRBD1 (6 bases). The CDR3 contains 14 residues. V was cut by 4 bases and J by 3 bases, with 13 bases left in between. Germline V gives CDR1 SGHRS, CDR2 YFSETQ.

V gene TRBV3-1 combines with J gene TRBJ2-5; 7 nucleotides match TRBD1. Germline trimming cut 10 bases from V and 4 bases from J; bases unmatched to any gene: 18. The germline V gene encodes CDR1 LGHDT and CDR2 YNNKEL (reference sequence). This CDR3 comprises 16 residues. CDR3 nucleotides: TGTGCCACCCAGGGGTGGGGACAGAAATTCGGAGAGACCCAGTACTTC. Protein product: CATQGWGQKFGETQYF.